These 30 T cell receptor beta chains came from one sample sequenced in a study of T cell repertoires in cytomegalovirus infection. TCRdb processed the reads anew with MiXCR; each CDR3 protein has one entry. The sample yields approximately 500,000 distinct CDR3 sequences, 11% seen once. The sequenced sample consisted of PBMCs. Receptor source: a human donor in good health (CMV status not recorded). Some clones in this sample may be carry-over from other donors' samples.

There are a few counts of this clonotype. CDR3 coding DNA: TGTGCCAGCAGACCCGGGACTATAGATGAGCAGTTCTTC. Protein sequence: CASRPGTIDEQFF. The chain uses TRBV6-1 and TRBJ2-1; 7 bases align to TRBD2. Germline V gene data show CDR1 as MNHNS and CDR2 as SASEGT. CDR3 size: 13 residues. The J segment lost 8 bases and the V segment lost 6 bases, leaving 7 bases of the junction unmatched.

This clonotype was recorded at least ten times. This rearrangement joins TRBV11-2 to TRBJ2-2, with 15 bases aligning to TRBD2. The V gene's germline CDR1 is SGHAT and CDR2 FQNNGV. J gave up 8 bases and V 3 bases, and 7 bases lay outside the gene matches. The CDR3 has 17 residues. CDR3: CASSFWTSGGAVGELFF. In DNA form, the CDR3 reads TGTGCCAGCAGCTTTTGGACTAGCGGGGGGGCCGTGGGGGAGCTGTTTTTT.

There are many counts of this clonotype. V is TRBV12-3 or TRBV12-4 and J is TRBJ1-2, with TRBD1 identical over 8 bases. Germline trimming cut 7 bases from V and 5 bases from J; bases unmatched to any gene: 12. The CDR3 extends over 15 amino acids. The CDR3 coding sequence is TGTGCCAGCACCAGGACAGGGTTGTCGGTGTATGGCTACACCTTC. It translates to CASTRTGLSVYGYTF.

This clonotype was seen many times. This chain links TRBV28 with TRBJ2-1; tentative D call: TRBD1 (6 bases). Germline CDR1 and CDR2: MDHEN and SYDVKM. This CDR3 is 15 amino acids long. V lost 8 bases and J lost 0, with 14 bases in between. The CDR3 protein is CASGGSLSSYNEQFF. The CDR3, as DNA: TGTGCCAGCGGGGGCAGCTTAAGCTCCTACAATGAGCAGTTCTTC.

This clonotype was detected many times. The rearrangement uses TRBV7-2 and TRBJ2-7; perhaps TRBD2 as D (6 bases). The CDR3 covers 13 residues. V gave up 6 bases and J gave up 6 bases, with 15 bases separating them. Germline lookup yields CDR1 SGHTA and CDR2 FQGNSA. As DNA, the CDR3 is TGTGCCAGCAGGCGGGACCGAAGAAGCGAGCAGTACTTC. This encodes CASRRDRRSEQYF.

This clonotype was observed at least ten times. DNA for the CDR3: TGCAGTGCTGGAACTAGCGGGAGGGGGTACGAGCAGTACTTC. The encoded protein is CSAGTSGRGYEQYF. The J gene is TRBJ2-7, the V gene TRBV20-1; 13 nucleotides agree with TRBD2. The J segment lost 4 bases and the V segment lost 5 bases, leaving 5 bases of the junction unmatched. Per germline, CDR1 DFQATT and CDR2 SNEGSKA (reference sequence). CDR3 length: 14 residues.

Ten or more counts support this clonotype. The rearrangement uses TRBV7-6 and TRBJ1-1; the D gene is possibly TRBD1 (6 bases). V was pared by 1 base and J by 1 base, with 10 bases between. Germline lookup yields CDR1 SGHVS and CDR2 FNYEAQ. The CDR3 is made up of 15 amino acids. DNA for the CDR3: TGTGCCAGCAGCTTAGAATTGGGGGCGAACACTGAAGCTTTCTTT. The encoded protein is CASSLELGANTEAFF.

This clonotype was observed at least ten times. The CDR3 is CASSLAEAAEQFF. The CDR3 coding sequence is TGTGCCAGCAGCTTAGCGGAAGCGGCCGAGCAGTTCTTC. V gene TRBV7-6 combines with J gene TRBJ2-1; D is possibly TRBD2 (5 bases). The CDR3 runs 13 residues. Trimming took 0 bases from V and 10 from J, leaving 10 bases between them. CDR1 is SGHVS and CDR2 is FNYEAQ in the germline V gene.

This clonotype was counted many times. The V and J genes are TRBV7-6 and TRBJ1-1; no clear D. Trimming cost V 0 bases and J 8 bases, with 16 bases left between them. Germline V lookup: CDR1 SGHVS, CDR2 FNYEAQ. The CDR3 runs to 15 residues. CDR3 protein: CASSLAPQQNQEAFF. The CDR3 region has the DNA TGTGCCAGCAGCTTAGCCCCACAACAGAATCAAGAAGCTTTCTTT.

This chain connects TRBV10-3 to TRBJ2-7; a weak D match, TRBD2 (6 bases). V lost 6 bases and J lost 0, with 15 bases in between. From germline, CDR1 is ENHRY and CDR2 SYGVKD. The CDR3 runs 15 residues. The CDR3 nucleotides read TGTGCCATCAGGGACGCGGGGAGAAGCTCCTACGAGCAGTACTTC. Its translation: CAIRDAGRSSYEQYF.

This CDR3 is CASSLSGTGYGYTF. The CDR3 DNA is TGTGCCAGCAGTTTATCCGGGACAGGGTATGGCTACACCTTC. The gene calls are TRBV27 and TRBJ1-2; 9 bases line up with TRBD1. CDR1 and CDR2 from the germline V gene are MNHEY and SMNVEV (reference sequence). The J segment lost 5 bases and the V segment lost 0 bases, leaving 1 base of the junction unmatched. This CDR3 comprises 14 residues.

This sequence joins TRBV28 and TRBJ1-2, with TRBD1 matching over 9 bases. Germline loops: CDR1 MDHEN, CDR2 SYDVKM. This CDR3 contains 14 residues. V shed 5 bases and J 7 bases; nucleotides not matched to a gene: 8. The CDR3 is CASSRETGGLGYTF. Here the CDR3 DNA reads TGTGCCAGCAGTCGTGAAACAGGGGGCCTTGGCTACACCTTC.

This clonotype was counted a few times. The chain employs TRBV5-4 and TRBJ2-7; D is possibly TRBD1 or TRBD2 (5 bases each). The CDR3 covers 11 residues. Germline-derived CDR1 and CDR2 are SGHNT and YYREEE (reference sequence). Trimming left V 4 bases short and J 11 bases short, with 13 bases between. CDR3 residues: CASSPGTEEYF. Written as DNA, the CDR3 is TGTGCCAGCAGCCCCGGGACGGAGGAGTACTTC.

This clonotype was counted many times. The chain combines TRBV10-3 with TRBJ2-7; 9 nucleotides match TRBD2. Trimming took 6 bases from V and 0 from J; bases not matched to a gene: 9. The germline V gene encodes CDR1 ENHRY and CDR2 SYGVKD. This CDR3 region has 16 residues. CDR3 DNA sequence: TGTGCCATCAGCGACCGCGGGAGGGGGAGCTCCTACGAGCAGTACTTC. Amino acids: CAISDRGRGSSYEQYF.

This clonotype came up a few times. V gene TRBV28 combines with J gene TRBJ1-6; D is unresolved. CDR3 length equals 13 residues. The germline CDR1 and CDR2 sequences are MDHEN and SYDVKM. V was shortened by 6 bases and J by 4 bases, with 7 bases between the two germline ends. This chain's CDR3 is CASRSPYNSPLHF. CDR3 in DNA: TGTGCCAGCAGGAGTCCGTATAATTCACCCCTCCACTTT.

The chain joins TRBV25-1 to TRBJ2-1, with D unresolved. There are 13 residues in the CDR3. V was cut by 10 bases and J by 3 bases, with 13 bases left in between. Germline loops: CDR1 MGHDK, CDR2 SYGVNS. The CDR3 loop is CATRSGSYNEQFF. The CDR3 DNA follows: TGTGCCACCCGGAGTGGAAGCTACAATGAGCAGTTCTTC.

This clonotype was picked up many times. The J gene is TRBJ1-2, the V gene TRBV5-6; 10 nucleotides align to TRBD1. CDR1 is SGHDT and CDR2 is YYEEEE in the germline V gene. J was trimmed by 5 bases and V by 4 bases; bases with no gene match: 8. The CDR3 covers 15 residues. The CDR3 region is CASSARDRGSYGYTF. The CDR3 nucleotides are TGTGCCAGCAGCGCCCGGGACAGGGGTAGTTATGGCTACACCTTC.

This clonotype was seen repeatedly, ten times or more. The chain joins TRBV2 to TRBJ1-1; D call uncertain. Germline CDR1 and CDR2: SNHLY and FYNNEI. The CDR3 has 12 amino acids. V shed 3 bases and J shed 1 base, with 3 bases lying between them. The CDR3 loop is CASSDPNTEAFF. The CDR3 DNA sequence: TGTGCCAGCAGTGACCCGAACACTGAAGCTTTCTTT. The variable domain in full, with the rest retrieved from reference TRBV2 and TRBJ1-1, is EPEVTQTPSHQVTQMGQEVILRCVPISNHLYFYWYRQILGQKVEFLVSFYNNEISEKSEIFDDQFSVERPDGSNFTLKIRSTKLEDSAMYFCASSDPNTEAFFGQGTRLTVV.

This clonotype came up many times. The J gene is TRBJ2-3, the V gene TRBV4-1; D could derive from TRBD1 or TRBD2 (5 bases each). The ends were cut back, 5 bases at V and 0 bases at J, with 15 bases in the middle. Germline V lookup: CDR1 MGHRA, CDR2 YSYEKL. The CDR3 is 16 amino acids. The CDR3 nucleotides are TGCGCCAGCAGCATTAGTGGGGGACGAAGCACAGATACGCAGTATTTT. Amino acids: CASSISGGRSTDTQYF.

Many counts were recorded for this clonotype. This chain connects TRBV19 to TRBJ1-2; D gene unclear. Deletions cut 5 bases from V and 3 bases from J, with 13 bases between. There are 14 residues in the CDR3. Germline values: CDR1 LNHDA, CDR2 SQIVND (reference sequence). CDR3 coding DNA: TGTGCCAGTAGTGTTGGGTTCAAGGACTATGGCTACACCTTC. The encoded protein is CASSVGFKDYGYTF.

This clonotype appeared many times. The CDR3 DNA reads TGTGCCAGCAGCTTAGTGAGGGAAGCTTTCTTT. Translating gives CASSLVREAFF. The chain is built from TRBV5-8 and TRBJ1-1; D gene uncertain. Trimming removed 2 bases from V and 8 bases from J, with 7 bases in between. The CDR3 has 11 residues. Germline V CDR1 and CDR2: SGHTS, YDEGEE. The whole variable domain, remainder taken from reference TRBV5-8 and TRBJ1-1, is EAGVTQSPTHLIKTRGQQATLRCSPISGHTSVYWYQQALGLGLQFLLWYDEGEERNRGNFPPRFSGRQFPNYSSELNVNALELEDSALYLCASSLVREAFFGQGTRLTVV.

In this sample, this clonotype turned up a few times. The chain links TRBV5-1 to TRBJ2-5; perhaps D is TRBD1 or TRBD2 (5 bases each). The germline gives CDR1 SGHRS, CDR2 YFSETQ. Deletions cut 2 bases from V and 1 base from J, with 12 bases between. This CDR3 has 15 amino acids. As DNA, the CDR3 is TGCGCCAGCAGCTTACAAAGGGACCGCCAAGAGACCCAGTACTTC. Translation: CASSLQRDRQETQYF. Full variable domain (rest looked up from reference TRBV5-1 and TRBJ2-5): KAGVTQTPRYLIKTRGQQVTLSCSPISGHRSVSWYQQTPGQGLQFLFEYFSETQRNKGNFPGRFSGRQFSNSRSEMNVSTLELGDSALYLCASSLQRDRQETQYFGPGTRLLVL.

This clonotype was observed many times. The CDR3: CATSDSGTGAYEQYF. Here the CDR3 DNA reads TGTGCCACCAGTGACTCCGGGACAGGGGCCTACGAGCAGTACTTC. The rearrangement joins TRBV24-1 to TRBJ2-7, with TRBD1 identical over 10 bases. Germline assignment: CDR1 KGHDR and CDR2 SFDVKD. V dropped 4 bases and J dropped 2; count of bases not matched to a gene: 4. The CDR3 has 15 residues.

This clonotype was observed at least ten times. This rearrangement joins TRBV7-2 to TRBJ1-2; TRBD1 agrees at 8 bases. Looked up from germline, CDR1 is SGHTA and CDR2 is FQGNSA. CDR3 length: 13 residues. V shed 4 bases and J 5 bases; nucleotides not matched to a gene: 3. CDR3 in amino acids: CASSSDRDYGYTF. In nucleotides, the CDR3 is TGTGCCAGCAGCTCGGACAGGGATTATGGCTACACCTTC.

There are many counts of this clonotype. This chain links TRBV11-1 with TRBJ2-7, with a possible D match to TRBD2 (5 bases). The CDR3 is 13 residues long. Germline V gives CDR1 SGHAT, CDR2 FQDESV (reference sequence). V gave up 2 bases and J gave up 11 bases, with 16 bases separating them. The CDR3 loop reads CASSLRDYSLEYF. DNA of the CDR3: TGTGCCAGCAGCTTAAGAGACTATAGTCTGGAGTACTTC.

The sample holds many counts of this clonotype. This CDR3 reads CASRSGGGEAFF. As DNA, the CDR3 is TGTGCCAGCAGATCCGGGGGCGGTGAAGCTTTCTTT. J is TRBJ1-1 and V is TRBV27, with a weak D call TRBD1 (6 bases). Trimming took 6 bases from V and 7 from J, leaving 12 bases between them. This CDR3 spans 12 amino acids. Germline values: CDR1 MNHEY, CDR2 SMNVEV (reference sequence).

The CDR3 here is CASDTLQGWGYGYTF. In nucleotides, the CDR3 is TGTGCCAGTGACACCCTACAGGGATGGGGCTATGGCTACACCTTC. The genes are TRBV2 and TRBJ1-2; the D gene is possibly TRBD1 (6 bases). The germline V gene has CDR1 SNHLY and CDR2 FYNNEI. The CDR3 runs 15 residues. V was pared by 9 bases and J by 4 bases, with 21 bases between.

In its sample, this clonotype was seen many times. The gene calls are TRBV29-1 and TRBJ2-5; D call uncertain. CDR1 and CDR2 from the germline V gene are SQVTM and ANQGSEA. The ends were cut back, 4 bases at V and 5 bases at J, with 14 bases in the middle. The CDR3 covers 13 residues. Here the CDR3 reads CSVGSNLFETQYF. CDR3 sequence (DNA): TGCAGCGTTGGTAGCAATTTGTTTGAGACCCAGTACTTC. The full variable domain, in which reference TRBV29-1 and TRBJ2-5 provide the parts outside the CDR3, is SAVISQKPSRDICQRGTSLTIQCQVDSQVTMMFWYRQQPGQSLTLIATANQGSEATYESGFVIDKFPISRPNLTFSTLTVSNMSPEDSSIYLCSVGSNLFETQYFGPGTRLLVL.

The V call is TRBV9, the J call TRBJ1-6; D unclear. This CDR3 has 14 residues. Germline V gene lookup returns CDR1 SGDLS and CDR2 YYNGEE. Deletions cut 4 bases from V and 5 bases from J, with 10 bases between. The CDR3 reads CASSLGGDNSPLHF. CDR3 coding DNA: TGTGCCAGCAGCTTGGGTGGAGATAATTCACCCCTCCACTTT.

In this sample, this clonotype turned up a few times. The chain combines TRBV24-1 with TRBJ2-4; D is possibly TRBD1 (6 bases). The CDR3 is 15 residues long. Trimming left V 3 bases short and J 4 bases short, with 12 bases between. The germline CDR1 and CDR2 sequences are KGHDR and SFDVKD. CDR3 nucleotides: TGTGCCACCAGTGATGCCGGGACAACGAAAAACATTCAGTACTTC. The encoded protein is CATSDAGTTKNIQYF.